The 28 T cell receptor beta chains below come from one sample, sequenced in a study of vaccination and CD4 T cells after COVID-19. These receptors' targets are unknown. Cultured CD4+ T cell DNA was sequenced using the Oncomine TCR Beta short-read assay. TCRdb analysed the PCR reads with MiXCR anew, one entry per CDR3 protein. The sample comprises about 14,000 distinct CDR3 sequences, about 64% of which are singletons, and 6.2% rests with the top ten. Documented treatment: approximately 9-day PBMC culture with coronavirus spike peptide pools or control peptides (ViraFEST assay). The sequenced material came from CD4+ T cells from blood, cultured in vitro. The receptors were gathered from a human donor who had recovered from COVID-19.

This clonotype turned up a few times. This chain links TRBV30 with TRBJ1-2; possible D gene TRBD1, 5 bases. V was trimmed by 8 bases and J by 9 bases, leaving 22 bases between them. This CDR3 has 13 residues. Germline CDR1 GTSNPN, CDR2 SVGIG (reference sequence). The CDR3 is CALKAPPGRSYTF. CDR3 coding DNA: TGTGCCCTCAAAGCCCCCCCGGGACGAAGCTACACCTTC.

This clonotype has just a few counts. The rearrangement links TRBV10-1 to TRBJ1-6; D ambiguous. The CDR3 spans 13 residues. Deletions cut 4 bases from V and 7 bases from J, with 8 bases between. From germline, CDR1 is WNHNN and CDR2 SYGVQD (reference sequence). The CDR3 coding sequence is TGCGCCAGCAGTGGGCAGTTGAATTCACCCCTCCACTTT. Translation gives CASSGQLNSPLHF.

As regards this clonotype: This clone may be a read error of a much larger clone one base away. The gene calls are TRBV5-1 and TRBJ1-2, with D unresolved. CDR3 length: 15 amino acids. The germline CDR1 and CDR2 sequences are SGHRS and YFSETQ. This CDR3 is CTSSLFGPPNYGYTF. DNA of the CDR3: TGCACCAGCAGCTTGTTTGGACCTCCTAACTATGGCTACACCTTC.

This clonotype turned up a few times. One end of the junction varies from germline; a read error may be responsible. The chain employs TRBV20-1 and TRBJ2-4, with TRBD2 matching over 13 bases. The CDR3 is made up of 14 amino acids. Per germline, CDR1 DFQATT and CDR2 SNEGSKA (reference sequence). CDR3 DNA sequence: TGCAGTGCTAGATGGGGACTAGCGGGAAATTCTCCTCTCTTC. Encoded protein: CSARWGLAGNSPLF.

By share, this clonotype ranks as large. The chain combines TRBV10-3 with TRBJ2-3, with D hard to call. From germline, CDR1 is ENHRY and CDR2 SYGVKD. The CDR3 runs to 14 residues. Trimming removed 6 bases from V and 2 bases from J, with 12 bases in between. The DNA of the CDR3 is TGTGCCATCAGCTCCGTCGAGGCCACAGATACGCAGTATTTT. Protein: CAISSVEATDTQYF.

Details on this clonotype: One end of the junction is discordant with germline, which a read error may explain. DNA for the CDR3: TGTGCCAGCAGATTGGGCGGGACAGGGGGCGAAGAGACCCAGTACTTC. Protein sequence: CASRLGGTGGEETQYF. The chain carries TRBV5-4 and TRBJ2-7; 12 nucleotides line up with TRBD1. The DNA end is a closer match to TRBJ2-5, so the J assignment may be wrong. From germline, CDR1 is SGHNT and CDR2 YYREEE (reference sequence). CDR3 length equals 16 residues.

J is TRBJ2-5 and V is TRBV19; D is ambiguous. The CDR3 runs to 14 residues. Between the trimmed V and J ends, which lost 8 bases and 1 base, there was a span of 14 bases. Germline CDR1 reads LNHDA; CDR2 reads SQIVND (reference sequence). The CDR3 loop reads CASRLDASQETQYF. CDR3 sequence (DNA): TGTGCCAGTCGACTGGACGCCAGCCAAGAGACCCAGTACTTC.

The genes are TRBV19 and TRBJ1-5; perhaps TRBD1 as D (6 bases). CDR3 length: 13 residues. Between the trimmed V and J ends, which lost 9 bases and 4 bases, there was a span of 13 bases. Germline V lookup: CDR1 LNHDA, CDR2 SQIVND (reference sequence). The CDR3 nucleotides are TGTGCCAGGCCAGACAGGCTTAATCAGCCCCAGCATTTT. This sequence encodes CARPDRLNQPQHF.

As regards this clonotype: A read error may be the cause here, since a much bigger clone is one base away. The chain is built from TRBV7-7 and TRBJ2-1; TRBD1 matches at 7 bases. Germline CDR1 is SSHAT and CDR2 is FNYEAQ (reference sequence). The CDR3 contains 14 residues. The CDR3 DNA follows: TGTGCTAGCAGCTTAGGTCTCGGGACAGATGAGCAGTGCTTC. Translated: CASSLGLGTDEQCF.

The sample holds a few counts of this clonotype. The chain recombines TRBV7-9 with TRBJ1-2, with no clear D. Trimming pared 1 base from V and 7 bases from J, leaving 10 bases between. CDR1 and CDR2 (germline): SEHNR, FQNEAQ (reference sequence). This CDR3 spans 13 amino acids. CDR3 protein: CASSLGEPGGYTF. The CDR3 DNA sequence: TGTGCCAGCAGCTTAGGCGAACCGGGTGGCTACACCTTC.

The chain employs TRBV2 and TRBJ2-5; 7 bases fit TRBD1. This CDR3 region has 14 residues. Germline V gene sequence: CDR1 SNHLY, CDR2 FYNNEI. With V trimmed by 7 bases and J by 4 bases, 9 bases remained unmatched. Here the CDR3 reads CASKRGTAAETQYF. Here the CDR3 DNA reads TGTGCCAGCAAGCGAGGGACAGCGGCAGAGACCCAGTACTTC. Filled out from reference TRBV2 and TRBJ2-5, the complete variable domain reads EPEVTQTPSHQVTQMGQEVILRCVPISNHLYFYWYRQILGQKVEFLVSFYNNEISEKSEIFDDQFSVERPDGSNFTLKIRSTKLEDSAMYFCASKRGTAAETQYFGPGTRLLVL.

The rearrangement joins TRBV11-1 to TRBJ1-2; possibly TRBD1 for D (5 bases). The V end was cut by 5 bases, the J end by 1 base, with 14 bases between. There are 15 residues in the CDR3. Germline V gene data show CDR1 as SGHAT and CDR2 as FQDESV (reference sequence). This CDR3 reads CASSASGGGNYGYTF. In nucleotides, the CDR3 is TGTGCCAGCAGCGCCTCCGGTGGGGGTAACTATGGCTACACCTTC.

The V gene is TRBV19, the J gene TRBJ1-3; perhaps TRBD1 as D (6 bases). V was shortened by 5 bases and J by 0 bases, with 17 bases between the two germline ends. The CDR3 length is 17 residues. Germline loops: CDR1 LNHDA, CDR2 SQIVND (reference sequence). The CDR3 DNA sequence: TGTGCCAGTAGTCCCGAGGGGGGATGGAGCTCTGGAAACACCATATATTTT. Amino acids: CASSPEGGWSSGNTIYF.

The V call is TRBV30, the J call TRBJ2-3; no reliable D call. The CDR3 is made up of 14 amino acids. V was clipped by 4 bases and J by 0 bases, with 11 bases between them. The V gene's germline CDR1 is GTSNPN and CDR2 SVGIG (reference sequence). CDR3 sequence reads: CAWTSAPSTDTQYF. CDR3 DNA sequence: TGTGCCTGGACCTCCGCGCCTAGCACAGATACGCAGTATTTT.

This clonotype was detected once. CDR3 nucleotides: TGTGCCAGCAGTTCCGGAGTAGCGGGAGGCCACAATGAGCAGTTCTTC. Translation: CASSSGVAGGHNEQFF. V gene TRBV28 combines with J gene TRBJ2-1; 10 bases line up with TRBD2. The CDR3 is 16 amino acids. J lost 5 bases, V lost 4 bases, and 8 bases had no gene match. In germline, CDR1 is MDHEN, CDR2 SYDVKM.

The chain is built from TRBV20-1 and TRBJ1-2, with D possibly TRBD1 on 5 matching bases. There are 13 residues in the CDR3. Germline V CDR1 and CDR2: DFQATT, SNEGSKA (reference sequence). The V end was cut by 0 bases, the J end by 8 bases, with 13 bases between. The CDR3 sequence: CSARDRAQGGYTF. In DNA, the CDR3 is TGCAGTGCTAGAGATCGGGCTCAGGGAGGCTACACCTTC.

In this sample, this clonotype turned up a few times. V and J are TRBV27 and TRBJ1-1, with D hard to call. The CDR3 covers 14 residues. Germline CDR1 MNHEY, CDR2 SMNVEV (reference sequence). The V gene lost 2 bases and the J gene lost 1 base, with 8 bases spanning the gap. CDR3 amino acids: CASSLSRGNTEAFF. In nucleotides, the CDR3 is TGTGCCAGCAGTTTAAGTAGAGGGAACACTGAAGCTTTCTTT.

V is TRBV24-1 and J is TRBJ2-5; tentative D call: TRBD2 (6 bases). Germline V gene sequence: CDR1 KGHDR, CDR2 SFDVKD. Trimming removed 0 bases from V and 1 base from J, with 11 bases in between. CDR3 length: 16 residues. CDR3 in amino acids: CATSDLTSGGQETQYF. The DNA of the CDR3 is TGTGCCACCAGTGATTTGACATCCGGGGGCCAAGAGACCCAGTACTTC.

The chain combines TRBV19 with TRBJ1-2; 11 bases match TRBD1. The CDR3 is 14 residues long. The germline V gene has CDR1 LNHDA and CDR2 SQIVND (reference sequence). The trim removed 3 bases at V and 6 bases at J, leaving 3 bases unmatched. The CDR3 nucleotides are TGTGCCAGTAGTATCGGACAGGGGGCTCATGGCTACACCTTC. This translates into CASSIGQGAHGYTF.

V is TRBV20-1 and J is TRBJ2-3; D is perhaps TRBD2 (5 bases). With 3 bases removed from V and 2 bases from J, the gap between germline ends came to 21 bases. Germline values: CDR1 DFQATT, CDR2 SNEGSKA (reference sequence). The CDR3 totals 17 residues. The CDR3, as DNA: TGCAGTGCTAGGGCTCTAAGGGAGTCGAAGTACACAGATACGCAGTATTTT. Its translation: CSARALRESKYTDTQYF.

This clonotype has a handful of counts. The chain carries TRBV2 and TRBJ2-2; possibly TRBD1 for D (5 bases). The V gene lost 2 bases and the J gene lost 5 bases, with 15 bases spanning the gap. The CDR3 consists of 16 residues. CDR1 and CDR2 from the germline V gene are SNHLY and FYNNEI. DNA for the CDR3: TGTGCCAGCAGTGAACGGTCCAGGGTGGGTACCGGGGAGCTGTTTTTT. Its translation: CASSERSRVGTGELFF.

This rearrangement joins TRBV7-9 to TRBJ1-1; D gene unclear. The CDR3 length is 14 residues. The V end was cut by 5 bases, the J end by 6 bases, with 16 bases between. CDR1 and CDR2 from the germline V gene are SEHNR and FQNEAQ (reference sequence). In DNA form, the CDR3 reads TGTGCCAGCAGCCCACAAATGGAGAGTGCTGAAGCTTTCTTT. This gives the protein CASSPQMESAEAFF.

The rearrangement joins TRBV28 to TRBJ2-7; 7 bases line up with TRBD1. CDR3 length: 13 residues. The germline CDR1 and CDR2 sequences are MDHEN and SYDVKM. The ends lost 3 bases at V and 4 bases at J; junction bases unmatched: 3. The CDR3 sequence: CASSFQQGYEQYF. The CDR3 coding sequence is TGTGCCAGCAGTTTTCAACAGGGGTACGAGCAGTACTTC.

The chain has TRBV19 and TRBJ1-1; weak D call: TRBD1 (6 bases). The CDR3 runs 13 residues. CDR1 is LNHDA and CDR2 is SQIVND in the germline V gene (reference sequence). V was shortened by 6 bases and J by 1 base, with 9 bases between the two germline ends. The CDR3 region is CASRETGNTEAFF. DNA of the CDR3: TGTGCCAGTAGGGAGACAGGGAACACTGAAGCTTTCTTT.

The chain couples TRBV6-2 or TRBV6-3 to TRBJ2-1, with 14 bases identical to TRBD2. Looked up from germline, CDR1 is MNHEY and CDR2 is SVGEGT. The CDR3 has 18 amino acids. The ends lost 1 base at V and 3 bases at J; junction bases unmatched: 5. The chain's CDR3 is CASSYLGLAGVLYNEQFF. CDR3 sequence (DNA): TGTGCCAGCAGTTACTTGGGACTAGCGGGAGTCCTCTACAATGAGCAGTTCTTC.

The chain is built from TRBV11-1 and TRBJ1-1; TRBD1 matches at 9 bases. The V gene's germline CDR1 is SGHAT and CDR2 FQDESV (reference sequence). The CDR3 loop spans 15 amino acids. The V gene end was trimmed by 4 bases and the J gene end by 6 bases; junction bases not matched to a gene: 9. CDR3 DNA sequence: TGTGCCAGCAGCTACCTATTGGACAGGGGATCTGAAGCTTTCTTT. Protein product: CASSYLLDRGSEAFF.

The chain employs TRBV28 and TRBJ1-2; D perhaps matches TRBD1 (6 bases). Germline-derived CDR1 and CDR2 are MDHEN and SYDVKM. CDR3 length equals 15 residues. V lost 3 bases and J 8 bases, leaving 19 bases between the germline ends. The CDR3 loop reads CASSFTPGARGGYTF. The CDR3 DNA reads TGTGCCAGCAGTTTTACCCCAGGGGCGCGGGGAGGCTACACCTTC.

This chain uses TRBV7-9 with TRBJ2-1; 8 bases fit TRBD2. V was clipped by 1 base and J by 8 bases; unmatched bases: 10. Per germline, CDR1 SEHNR and CDR2 FQNEAQ (reference sequence). The CDR3 consists of 16 residues. The chain's CDR3 is CASSLGASGRRDEQFF. The CDR3, as DNA: TGTGCCAGCAGCTTAGGTGCTAGCGGGCGTCGGGATGAGCAGTTCTTC.